These 27 T cell receptor beta chains originate from one sample sequenced in a study of blood T cell repertoires in COVID-19. Only in-frame clones appear in the TCRdb table, and some are missing; sequencing was by immunoSEQ multiplex PCR. The sample carries roughly 230,000 clones, nearly 90% recorded once. Input material: peripheral blood. The receptors originated from a middle-aged woman who had recovered from COVID-19.

The chain joins TRBV3-1 (or the pseudogene TRBV3-2) to TRBJ2-1; 12 bases line up with TRBD2. V lost 8 bases, J lost 7 bases, and 6 bases stayed unmatched. The germline V gene encodes CDR1 LGHDT and CDR2 YNNKEL (reference sequence). This CDR3 is built from 14 residues. CDR3 in amino acids: CASRLAGGENEQFF. In nucleotides, the CDR3 is TGTGCCAGCCGTCTAGCGGGGGGGGAAAATGAGCAGTTCTTC.

This chain links TRBV5-4 with TRBJ2-1; 10 bases are a match to TRBD2. The CDR3 is made up of 14 amino acids. From germline, CDR1 is SGHNT and CDR2 YYREEE (reference sequence). The trim removed 4 bases at V and 7 bases at J, leaving 5 bases unmatched. CDR3 DNA sequence: TGTGCCAGCAGCCTAGCGGGAGTGAGGAATGAGCAGTTCTTC. Amino acid sequence: CASSLAGVRNEQFF.

The CDR3, as DNA: TGTGCCAGCAGTTCCGGGACAGGAGGAAATAATGAAAAACTGTTTTTT. Translation gives CASSSGTGGNNEKLFF. The genes are TRBV25-1 and TRBJ1-4; 8 bases are shared with TRBD1. The CDR3 consists of 16 residues. Germline assignment: CDR1 MGHDK and CDR2 SYGVNS. Germline trimming cut 5 bases from V and 4 bases from J; bases unmatched to any gene: 9.

V and J are TRBV10-2 and TRBJ2-7, with D tentatively TRBD1 (6 bases). Germline CDR1 is WSHSY and CDR2 is SAAADI. Trimming took off 4 bases at V and 0 bases at J, with 16 bases between the two ends. This CDR3 region has 16 residues. The CDR3 spells CASSGLGQLSSYEQYV. DNA of the CDR3: TGCGCCAGCAGTGGCCTAGGACAGTTGAGCTCCTACGAGCAGTACGTC.

The genes are TRBV30 and TRBJ1-5; D is unresolved. Trimming removed 1 base at V and 1 base at J, with 5 bases between. Germline V CDR1 and CDR2: GTSNPN, SVGIG (reference sequence). This CDR3 has 13 amino acids. The chain's CDR3 is CAWSDMSNQPQHF. CDR3 nucleotides: TGTGCCTGGAGTGATATGAGCAATCAGCCCCAGCATTTT.

The sample holds a few counts of this clone. The chain links TRBV6-5 to TRBJ2-7; tentatively, D is TRBD1 (5 bases). Per germline, CDR1 MNHEY and CDR2 SVGAGI. V was shortened by 6 bases and J by 2 bases, with 17 bases between the two germline ends. The CDR3 length is 15 residues. This chain's CDR3 is CASSPTAQLTYEQYV. The CDR3, as DNA: TGTGCCAGCAGCCCGACAGCCCAACTTACCTACGAGCAGTACGTC.

The V gene is TRBV7-2, the J gene TRBJ2-3; D might be TRBD1 (6 bases). V was trimmed by 6 bases and J by 3 bases, leaving 13 bases between them. The CDR3 runs 14 residues. Germline-derived CDR1 and CDR2 are SGHTA and FQGNSA. The CDR3 DNA is TGTGCCAGCAGTCAACAGGGTGCGACAGATACGCAGTATTTT. This sequence encodes CASSQQGATDTQYF.

The J gene is TRBJ2-7, the V gene TRBV3-1 (or the pseudogene TRBV3-2); 10 bases fit TRBD2. Germline values: CDR1 LGHDT, CDR2 YNNKEL (reference sequence). There are 15 residues in the CDR3. The V segment lost 5 bases and the J segment 2 bases; nucleotides outside the gene matches: 6. CDR3 nucleotides: TGTGCCAGCAGCTCAGGACTAGCGGAACCCTACGAGCAGTACGTC. This codes for CASSSGLAEPYEQYV.

This clone was counted a single time. The V gene is TRBV11-2, the J gene TRBJ1-1, with D tentatively TRBD1 (5 bases). Germline values: CDR1 SGHAT, CDR2 FQNNGV. The CDR3 loop spans 14 amino acids. Trimming took 2 bases from V and 6 from J, leaving 13 bases between them. CDR3 amino acids: CASSLLSGGAEAFF. DNA of the CDR3: TGTGCCAGCAGCTTACTGTCGGGGGGGGCTGAAGCTTTCTTT.

The rearrangement links TRBV11-2 to TRBJ2-5; 7 positions agree with TRBD2. CDR1 SGHAT and CDR2 FQNNGV come from the germline V gene. This CDR3 is built from 14 residues. J lost 5 bases, V lost 0 bases, and 3 bases had no gene match. The CDR3 is CASSLEAGGETQYF. In DNA, the CDR3 is TGTGCCAGCAGCTTAGAGGCCGGGGGGGAGACCCAGTACTTC.

The chain is built from TRBV5-4 and TRBJ1-4; D is ambiguous. This CDR3 comprises 14 residues. Trimming stripped 3 bases from V and 0 bases from J, with 6 bases between. Germline V lookup: CDR1 SGHNT, CDR2 YYREEE (reference sequence). The CDR3 loop reads CASSSGTTNEKLFF. The CDR3 nucleotides read TGTGCCAGCAGCTCCGGGACAACTAATGAAAAACTGTTTTTT.

This chain uses TRBV27 with TRBJ2-5, with D perhaps TRBD2 (6 bases). The germline V gene has CDR1 MNHEY and CDR2 SMNVEV (reference sequence). Trimming removed 6 bases at V and 2 bases at J, with 10 bases between. The CDR3 is 13 residues long. The DNA for the CDR3 is TGTGCCAGCAGACGGGGACTTCAAGAGACCCAGTACTTC. Its protein product is CASRRGLQETQYF.

This clone was observed a few times. The rearrangement uses TRBV5-4 and TRBJ2-5; unclear D gene. The CDR3 is 12 residues long. V was pared by 4 bases and J by 5 bases, with 9 bases between. Looked up from germline, CDR1 is SGHNT and CDR2 is YYREEE (reference sequence). CDR3 bases: TGTGCCAGCAGCGAGGAGTTGGAGACCCAGTACTTC. Its protein product is CASSEELETQYF. Full variable domain (remainder filled in from reference TRBV5-4 and TRBJ2-5): ETGVTQSPTHLIKTRGQQVTLRCSSQSGHNTVSWYQQALGQGPQFIFQYYREEENGRGNFPPRFSGLQFPNYSSELNVNALELDDSALYLCASSEELETQYFGPGTRLLVL.

This chain joins TRBV4-1 and TRBJ2-3, with D possibly matching TRBD1 (6 bases). CDR3 length: 17 amino acids. In germline, CDR1 is MGHRA, CDR2 YSYEKL. Between the trimmed V and J ends, which lost 0 bases and 1 base, there was a span of 14 bases. The DNA of the CDR3 is TGCGCCAGCAGCCAAGATCCACAGGGTGAGGGCACAGATACGCAGTATTTT. Translating it yields CASSQDPQGEGTDTQYF.

This chain links TRBV21-1 with TRBJ1-1; no DNA check was done on the table's D call, TRBD1. TRBV21-1 is designated a pseudogene. CDR3 length: 18 amino acids. The CDR3 bases are TGTGCCAGCAGCAAAGATCGGTTGGGACAGGGGATCACCAGAGAAGCTTTCTTT. It encodes CASSKDRLGQGITREAFF.

This clone came up once. V usage is TRBV28 and J usage is TRBJ2-1, with TRBD2 matching 8 bases. V shed 2 bases, J shed 3 bases, and the junction held 0 bases outside the gene matches. The CDR3 has 14 amino acids. The V gene's germline CDR1 is MDHEN and CDR2 SYDVKM. The CDR3 spells CASSLAGGYNEQFF. CDR3 nucleotides: TGTGCCAGCAGTTTAGCGGGGGGCTACAATGAGCAGTTCTTC.

This chain connects TRBV29-1 to TRBJ1-4, with a tentative D call TRBD1 (5 bases). Germline CDR1 and CDR2: SQVTM and ANQGSEA. The CDR3 length is 13 residues. Trimming pared 8 bases from V and 4 bases from J, leaving 14 bases between. In nucleotides, the CDR3 is TGCAGCTATACTCAGGGCAGTAATGAAAAACTGTTTTTT. Amino acids: CSYTQGSNEKLFF.

The rearrangement joins TRBV7-2 to TRBJ2-1, with a tentative D call TRBD1 (5 bases). The CDR3 has 15 residues. CDR1 SGHTA and CDR2 FQGNSA come from the germline V gene. Trimming left V 5 bases short and J 8 bases short, with 19 bases between. DNA for the CDR3: TGTGCCAGCAGCGTCAGGGTCTCCCTGACGGATGAGCAGTTCTTC. It specifies CASSVRVSLTDEQFF.

The chain carries TRBV6-5 and TRBJ2-1; D is perhaps TRBD2 (5 bases). The CDR3 spans 12 residues. Per the germline V gene, CDR1 is MNHEY and CDR2 is SVGAGI. V was cut by 1 base and J by 9 bases, with 7 bases left in between. This CDR3 is CASSYFGGEQFF. CDR3 bases: TGTGCCAGCAGTTACTTCGGAGGTGAGCAGTTCTTC.

The chain combines TRBV29-1 with TRBJ2-1, with 9 bases lining up with TRBD2. The J segment lost 9 bases and the V segment lost 1 base, leaving 10 bases of the junction unmatched. Per the germline V gene, CDR1 is SQVTM and CDR2 is ANQGSEA. This CDR3 comprises 15 residues. The CDR3 bases are TGCAGCGTTGAAGGAGCGGGAGGCTTAAGAGGTGAGCAGTTCTTC. Its protein product is CSVEGAGGLRGEQFF.

This rearrangement joins TRBV6-5 to TRBJ1-5; 10 bases align to TRBD1. Per the germline V gene, CDR1 is MNHEY and CDR2 is SVGAGI. The CDR3 consists of 15 residues. V lost 5 bases, J lost 7 bases, and 8 bases stayed unmatched. This CDR3 reads CASSKTGGEGQPQHF. In nucleotides, the CDR3 is TGTGCCAGCAGTAAGACAGGGGGCGAAGGGCAGCCCCAGCATTTT.

This chain links TRBV5-6 with TRBJ2-7; perhaps TRBD2 as D (6 bases). Germline lookup yields CDR1 SGHDT and CDR2 YYEEEE. CDR3 length equals 16 residues. Trimming cost V 2 bases and J 5 bases, with 20 bases left between them. The CDR3 bases are TGTGCCAGCAGCTTATTTTATCGGAGGGTTGCTGACGAGCAGTACTTC. Its protein is CASSLFYRRVADEQYF.

This chain joins TRBV5-4 and TRBJ2-3; 7 bases are shared with TRBD2. V gave up 1 base and J gave up 2 bases; unmatched junction bases: 4. CDR1 SGHNT and CDR2 YYREEE come from the germline V gene (reference sequence). The CDR3 extends over 15 amino acids. CDR3 sequence reads: CASSLKRGVTDTQYF. The CDR3 bases are TGTGCCAGCAGCTTGAAGCGGGGAGTCACAGATACGCAGTATTTT.

The chain joins TRBV6-2 or TRBV6-3 to TRBJ2-1, with D maybe TRBD2 (5 bases). V was cut by 5 bases and J by 0 bases, with 11 bases left in between. Germline CDR1 MNHEY, CDR2 SVGEGT. The CDR3 is 15 amino acids. The CDR3 nucleotides are TGTGCCAGCAGTGGGCGGGCGAGCTCCTACAATGAGCAGTTCTTC. It codes for CASSGRASSYNEQFF.

The chain has TRBV28 and TRBJ2-2; D is unresolved. V was cut by 5 bases and J by 4 bases, with 11 bases left in between. CDR3 size: 14 residues. CDR1 and CDR2 from the germline V gene are MDHEN and SYDVKM. Here the CDR3 reads CASSPLFVTGELFF. The CDR3 DNA is TGTGCCAGCAGTCCCCTCTTCGTCACCGGGGAGCTGTTTTTT. The full variable domain, its missing parts supplied by reference TRBV28 and TRBJ2-2, is DVKVTQSSRYLVKRTGEKVFLECVQDMDHENMFWYRQDPGLGLRLIYFSYDVKMKEKGDIPEGYSVSREKKERFSLILESASTNQTSMYLCASSPLFVTGELFFGEGSRLTVL.

The J gene is TRBJ2-1, the V gene TRBV5-4, with 7 bases aligning to TRBD1. Unmatched junction bases numbered 5, after V lost 0 bases and J lost 5 bases. The CDR3 extends over 15 amino acids. Germline loops: CDR1 SGHNT, CDR2 YYREEE (reference sequence). The CDR3 nucleotides read TGTGCCAGCAGCTTGGTCTGGACAGGCCACAATGAGCAGTTCTTC. This codes for CASSLVWTGHNEQFF.

Only a few counts were recorded for this clone. The chain couples TRBV4-1 to TRBJ2-7; 11 bases agree with TRBD2. The CDR3 contains 14 residues. After removal of 5 bases from V and 2 bases from J, the junction contained 2 bases not matched to a gene. Germline V gives CDR1 MGHRA, CDR2 YSYEKL. CDR3 bases: TGCGCCAGCAGCAGACTAGCGGGGCCCTACGAGCAGTACTTC. Protein product: CASSRLAGPYEQYF.